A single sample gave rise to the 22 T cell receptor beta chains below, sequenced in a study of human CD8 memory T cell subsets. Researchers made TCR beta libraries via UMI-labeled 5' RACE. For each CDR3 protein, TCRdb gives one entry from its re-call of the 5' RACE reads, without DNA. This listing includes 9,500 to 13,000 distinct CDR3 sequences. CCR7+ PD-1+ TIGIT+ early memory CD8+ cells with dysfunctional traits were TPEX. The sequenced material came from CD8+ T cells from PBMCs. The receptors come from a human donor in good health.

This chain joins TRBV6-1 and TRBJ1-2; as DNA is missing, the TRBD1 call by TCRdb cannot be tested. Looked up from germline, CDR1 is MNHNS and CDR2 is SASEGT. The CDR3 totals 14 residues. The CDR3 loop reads CASSEVNPRYGYTF.

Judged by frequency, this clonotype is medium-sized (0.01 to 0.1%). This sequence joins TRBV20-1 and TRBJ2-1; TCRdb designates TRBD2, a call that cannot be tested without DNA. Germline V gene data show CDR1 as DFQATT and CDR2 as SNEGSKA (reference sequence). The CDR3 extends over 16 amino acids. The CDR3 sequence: CSARDPASGLYNEQFF.

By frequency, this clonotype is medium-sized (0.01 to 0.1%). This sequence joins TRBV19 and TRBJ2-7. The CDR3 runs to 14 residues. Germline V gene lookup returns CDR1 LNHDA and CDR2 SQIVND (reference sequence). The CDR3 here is CASSYGLSSYEQYF.

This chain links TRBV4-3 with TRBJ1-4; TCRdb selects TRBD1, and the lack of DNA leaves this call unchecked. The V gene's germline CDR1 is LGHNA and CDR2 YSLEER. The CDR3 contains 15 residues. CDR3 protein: CASSQDGQGPEKLFF.

The CDR3 is CASSHVGIDRGMNTEAFF. The chain has TRBV4-2 and TRBJ1-1; lacking DNA, the TRBD1 call made by TCRdb goes unchecked. The germline gives CDR1 LGHNA, CDR2 YNFKEQ. The CDR3 contains 18 residues.

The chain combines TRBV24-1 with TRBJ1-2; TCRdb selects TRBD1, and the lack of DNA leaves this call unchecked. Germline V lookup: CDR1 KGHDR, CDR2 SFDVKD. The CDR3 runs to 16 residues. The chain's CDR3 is CATSDSPGQTIYGYTF.

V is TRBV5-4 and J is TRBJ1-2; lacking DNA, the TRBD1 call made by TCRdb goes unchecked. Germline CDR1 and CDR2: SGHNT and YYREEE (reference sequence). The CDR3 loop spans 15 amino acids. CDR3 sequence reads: CASSTGTGDRYGYTF.

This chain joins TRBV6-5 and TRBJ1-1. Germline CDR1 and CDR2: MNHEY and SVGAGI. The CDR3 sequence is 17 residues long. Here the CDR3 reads CASSTGRREGPNTEAFF.

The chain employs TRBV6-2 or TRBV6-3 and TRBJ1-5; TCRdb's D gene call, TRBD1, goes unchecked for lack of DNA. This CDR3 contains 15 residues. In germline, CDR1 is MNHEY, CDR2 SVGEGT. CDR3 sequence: CASSYSQASHQPQHF.

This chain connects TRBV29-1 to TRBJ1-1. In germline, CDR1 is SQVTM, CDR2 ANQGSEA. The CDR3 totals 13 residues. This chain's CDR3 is CSVPARVETEAFF.

CDR3 loop: CASSYGVGNIQYF. V usage is TRBV27 and J usage is TRBJ2-4. Germline values: CDR1 MNHEY, CDR2 SMNVEV (reference sequence). This CDR3 is 13 amino acids long.

The CDR3 loop reads CASSLDNYEQFF. J is TRBJ2-1 and V is TRBV7-6. The CDR3 is 12 residues long. Looked up from germline, CDR1 is SGHVS and CDR2 is FNYEAQ.

CDR3 loop: CSARDLGYSGYNEQFF. The rearrangement links TRBV20-1 to TRBJ2-1. Looked up from germline, CDR1 is DFQATT and CDR2 is SNEGSKA (reference sequence). There are 16 residues in the CDR3.

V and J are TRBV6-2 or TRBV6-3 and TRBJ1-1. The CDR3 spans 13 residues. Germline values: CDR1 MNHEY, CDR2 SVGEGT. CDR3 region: CASSFERNTEAFF.

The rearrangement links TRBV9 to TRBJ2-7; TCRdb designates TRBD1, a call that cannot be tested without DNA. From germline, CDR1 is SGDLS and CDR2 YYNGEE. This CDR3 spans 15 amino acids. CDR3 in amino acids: CASSVSAAGDYEQYF.

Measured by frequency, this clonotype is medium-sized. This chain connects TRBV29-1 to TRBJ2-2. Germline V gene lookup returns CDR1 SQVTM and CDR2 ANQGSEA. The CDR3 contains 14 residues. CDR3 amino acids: CSVDPSGNTGELFF.

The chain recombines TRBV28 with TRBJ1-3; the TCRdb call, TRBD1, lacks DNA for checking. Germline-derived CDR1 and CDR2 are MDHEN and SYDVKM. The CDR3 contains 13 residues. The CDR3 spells CASSLWGGPAIYF.

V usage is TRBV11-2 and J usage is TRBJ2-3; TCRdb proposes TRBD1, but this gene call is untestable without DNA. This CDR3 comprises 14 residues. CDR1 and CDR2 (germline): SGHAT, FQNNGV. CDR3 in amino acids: CASSLVQGGDTQYF.

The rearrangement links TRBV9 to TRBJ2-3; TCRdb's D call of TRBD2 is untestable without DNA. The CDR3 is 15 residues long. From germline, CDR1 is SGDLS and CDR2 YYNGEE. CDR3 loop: CASSQTREGSDTQYF.

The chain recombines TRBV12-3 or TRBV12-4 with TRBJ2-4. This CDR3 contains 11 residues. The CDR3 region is CASSAADIQYF.

This CDR3 is CASSLRSGGAAATSTDTQYF. The chain combines TRBV11-2 with TRBJ2-3; TCRdb reports TRBD2, a call that lacks DNA to check it against. Per germline, CDR1 SGHAT and CDR2 FQNNGV. The CDR3 is made up of 20 amino acids.

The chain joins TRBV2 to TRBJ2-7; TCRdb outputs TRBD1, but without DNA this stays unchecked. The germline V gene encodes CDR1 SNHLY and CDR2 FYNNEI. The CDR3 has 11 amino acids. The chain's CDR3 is CASTPGYEQYF.